This T cell receptor (beta chain) was found in a study of OX40 agonist ivuxolimab in advanced cancers. Method: immunoSEQ multiplex PCR; TCRdb's copy keeps in-frame clones and lacks some. This table holds around 100,000 clones, roughly 90% found once. Specimen: CD4+ or CD8+ T cells sorted from blood, collected in a trial of the OX40 agonist ivuxolimab. This receptor was obtained from an adult with an advanced solid tumor such as melanoma, head and neck, liver or kidney cancer.

In nucleotides, the CDR3 is TGCGCCAGCAGCCAAGGAAGGGGCTCCTACGAGCAGTACTTC. The encoded protein is CASSQGRGSYEQYF. The V gene is TRBV4-1, the J gene TRBJ2-5, with D tentatively TRBD1 (5 bases). The J call may be wrong; the DNA end is better matched by TRBJ2-7. Germline V gene lookup returns CDR1 MGHRA and CDR2 YSYEKL. The CDR3 is 14 amino acids.